This T cell receptor (beta chain) was found in a study of shared clonotypes between healthy human individuals. Positively selected for CCR7, the CD45RO-negative cells used as naive CD8 cells excluded terminally differentiated effector memory CD45RA+ cells. The V gene's germline CDR1 is MDHEN and CDR2 SYDVKM. The CDR3 loop spans 12 amino acids. V was shortened by 3 bases and J by 8 bases, with 8 bases between the two germline ends. Clones were read by immunoSEQ multiplex PCR, and TCRdb kept only the in-frame ones, dropping some. Of 500,000 to 700,000 clones listed, approximately 95% are singletons. The chain combines TRBV28 with TRBJ2-1, with D perhaps TRBD2 (5 bases). Specimen: naive CD8+ T cells sorted from blood. This clonotype originated in a woman aged 25 to 39 in good health. The CDR3 here is CASSLWRDEQFF. CDR3 coding DNA: TGTGCCAGCAGTTTGTGGCGGGATGAGCAGTTCTTC.